The entry below gives a single TCR beta chain sequence along with its context. The antigen remains undetermined. This sample was taken from a study of CXCR3-negative and CXCR3-positive naive CD8 T cells. All TRB cDNA libraries came from 5' RACE performed with UMI labels. TCRdb reworked the 5' RACE reads into one entry per CDR3 protein, no DNA. Its table records 150,000 to 180,000 distinct CDR3 sequences. Notes on the study in general: TRB CDR3s of CXCR3-positive naive cells were more hydrophobic than those of CXCR3-negative naive cells.

CDR3 length: 13 amino acids. Germline lookup yields CDR1 SEHNR and CDR2 FQNEAQ (reference sequence). Sequencing was carried out using naive CXCR3+ CD8+ T cells from blood. The subset denotes: CD45RO-CCR7+CD27+CD95- naive CD8+ T cells expressing CXCR3 (TNR3+). V usage is TRBV7-9 and J usage is TRBJ1-1. This TCR came from a human donor in good health. Some clones in this sample may be carry-over from other donors' samples. The CDR3 loop is CASTGGVNTEAFF.